These 32 T cell receptor beta chains were all obtained from the same sample, sequenced in a study of blood T cell repertoires in COVID-19. The method was immunoSEQ multiplex PCR; TCRdb's version includes in-frame clones alone and lacks a portion of them. This sample has approximately 100,000 clones, with roughly 80% found just once. Specimen: peripheral blood. Every receptor here comes from a man between 60 and 70 years old with acute or convalescent COVID-19.

The chain joins TRBV5-1 to TRBJ2-2; 10 bases are shared with TRBD1. This CDR3 has 15 amino acids. Losses at the gene ends were 3 bases for V and 6 bases for J; bases not matched to a gene: 5. CDR1 is SGHRS, CDR2 YFSETQ, per germline. This chain's CDR3 is CASSSGTGVSGELFF. CDR3 nucleotides: TGCGCCAGCAGCTCCGGGACAGGGGTTTCCGGGGAGCTGTTTTTT.

The gene calls are TRBV15 and TRBJ2-1, with 10 bases identical to TRBD2. Losses at the gene ends were 1 base for V and 5 bases for J; bases not matched to a gene: 5. In germline, CDR1 is LNHNV, CDR2 YYDKDF (reference sequence). This CDR3 comprises 16 residues. The CDR3 coding sequence is TGTGCCACCAGCAGAGGGACTAGCGGTATTGACAATGAGCAGTTCTTC. This encodes CATSRGTSGIDNEQFF.

Remarks on this clone: The same CDR3 also results from other DNA sequences found in this sample. The chain is built from TRBV3-1 (or the pseudogene TRBV3-2) and TRBJ1-3, with 7 positions matching TRBD1. Germline values: CDR1 LGHDT, CDR2 YNNKEL (reference sequence). This CDR3 region has 14 residues. Trimming cost V 4 bases and J 1 base; bases outside gene matches: 1. In DNA form, the CDR3 reads TGTGCCAGCAGCCCACAGGGGTCTGGAAACACCATATATTTT. Its protein product is CASSPQGSGNTIYF.

This chain uses TRBV14 with TRBJ1-1, with unresolved D. Trimming took off 4 bases at V and 1 base at J, with 7 bases between the two ends. CDR1 and CDR2 from the germline V gene are SGHDN and FVKESK. The CDR3 is 13 residues long. CDR3 in DNA: TGTGCCAGCAGCCGGGCGGGGAACACTGAAGCTTTCTTT. Translated: CASSRAGNTEAFF.

The V gene is TRBV11-3, the J gene TRBJ2-2; D perhaps matches TRBD1 (7 bases). The CDR3 spans 17 residues. Trimming pared 1 base from V and 3 bases from J, leaving 15 bases between. Per the germline V gene, CDR1 is SGHNT and CDR2 is YENEEA. CDR3 bases: TGTGCCAGCAGCTTAGCTGGGGGCAGGGGGGACACCGGGGAGCTGTTTTTT. It encodes CASSLAGGRGDTGELFF.

In this sample, this clone turned up a few times. This chain connects TRBV9 to TRBJ2-7, with 8 bases identical to TRBD1. Germline CDR1 is SGDLS and CDR2 is YYNGEE. V shed 4 bases, J shed 3 bases, and the junction held 9 bases outside the gene matches. This CDR3 comprises 15 residues. The CDR3 nucleotides are TGTGCCAGCAGCACCTCGACAGGGGAGGACTACGAGCAGTACTTC. This encodes CASSTSTGEDYEQYF.

The chain recombines TRBV4-2 with TRBJ1-1; 7 nucleotides align to TRBD1. The CDR3 contains 16 residues. Germline V gives CDR1 LGHNA, CDR2 YNFKEQ. Trimming cost V 4 bases and J 1 base; bases outside gene matches: 9. DNA of the CDR3: TGTGCCAGCAGCCCAGAAGACAGGGTATCGAACACTGAAGCTTTCTTT. Amino acids: CASSPEDRVSNTEAFF.

The CDR3 sequence: CASSLGLRNEQFF. The CDR3 nucleotides read TGTGCCAGCAGCTTAGGTCTGAGGAATGAGCAGTTCTTC. The chain couples TRBV11-2 to TRBJ2-1, with D unresolved. The germline CDR1 and CDR2 sequences are SGHAT and FQNNGV. With 1 base removed from V and 7 bases from J, the gap between germline ends came to 8 bases. The CDR3 covers 13 residues.

The J gene is TRBJ1-4, the V gene TRBV15; 8 bases map to TRBD1. Per the germline V gene, CDR1 is LNHNV and CDR2 is YYDKDF (reference sequence). The CDR3 is made up of 15 amino acids. Trimming at V came to 0 bases and at J to 8 bases, leaving 5 bases not matched to a gene. CDR3 residues: CATSRDRGLSEKLFF. The CDR3 region has the DNA TGTGCCACCAGCAGAGACAGGGGGCTTTCCGAAAAACTGTTTTTT.

The chain couples TRBV27 to TRBJ1-3; D gene ambiguous. The V end was cut by 1 base, the J end by 0 bases, with 7 bases between. CDR1 is MNHEY and CDR2 is SMNVEV in the germline V gene (reference sequence). This CDR3 is 15 amino acids long. CDR3 amino acids: CASSLLHNSGNTIYF. The CDR3 nucleotides are TGTGCCAGCAGTTTATTACATAACTCTGGAAACACCATATATTTT.

The chain is built from TRBV5-4 and TRBJ2-7; maybe TRBD2 (6 bases). Trimming left V 5 bases short and J 0 bases short, with 15 bases between. Germline V CDR1 and CDR2: SGHNT, YYREEE (reference sequence). CDR3 size: 15 residues. The CDR3 loop is CASRQDYSDSYEQYF. DNA of the CDR3: TGTGCCAGCAGACAGGACTACTCTGACTCCTACGAGCAGTACTTC.

The count of this clone is one. CDR3 DNA sequence: TGTGCCAGCAGCGAACACGGGACAGATAACACCGGGGAGCTGTTTTTT. Its translation is CASSEHGTDNTGELFF. The J gene is TRBJ2-2, the V gene TRBV9; 7 nucleotides agree with TRBD1. Looked up from germline, CDR1 is SGDLS and CDR2 is YYNGEE. The length of the CDR3 is 16 residues. J gave up 2 bases and V 3 bases, and 7 bases lay outside the gene matches.

The chain employs TRBV12-2 and TRBJ2-2; no DNA check was done on the table's D call, TRBD1. TRBV12-2 is termed a pseudogene. The CDR3 is 16 amino acids. The CDR3 nucleotides read TGTGCAAGTCGCTACCCCGGGACAGGGAACACCGGGGAGCTGTTTTTT. Translation: CASRYPGTGNTGELFF.

The gene calls are TRBV4-1 and TRBJ1-5; no firm D call. Trimming pared 1 base from V and 0 bases from J, leaving 10 bases between. CDR1 and CDR2 (germline): MGHRA, YSYEKL. The CDR3 length is 16 residues. The CDR3 nucleotides read TGCGCCAGCAGCCAAGTTGAGGGTCATAGCAATCAGCCCCAGCATTTT. Amino acids: CASSQVEGHSNQPQHF.

The chain joins TRBV11-3 to TRBJ2-5, with D tentatively TRBD2 (6 bases). Germline CDR1 SGHNT, CDR2 YENEEA. V lost 4 bases to trimming and J lost 7 bases, with 13 bases between them. The CDR3 spans 13 residues. The CDR3 nucleotides are TGTGCCAGCAGCTCGGCGGACGGGGGGACCCAGTACTTC. Amino acids: CASSSADGGTQYF.

V gene TRBV5-4 combines with J gene TRBJ2-3; unclear D gene. This CDR3 is 16 amino acids long. Germline V gene lookup returns CDR1 SGHNT and CDR2 YYREEE (reference sequence). V was pared by 1 base and J by 3 bases, with 15 bases between. This chain's CDR3 is CASSLKLGPATDTQYF. CDR3 nucleotide sequence: TGTGCCAGCAGCTTGAAGCTGGGCCCCGCTACAGATACGCAGTATTTT.

This clone was counted a single time. The rearrangement joins TRBV2 to TRBJ2-6, with a possible D match to TRBD2 (7 bases). This CDR3 is built from 16 residues. Germline V lookup: CDR1 SNHLY, CDR2 FYNNEI. V gave up 5 bases and J gave up 3 bases, with 14 bases separating them. CDR3 sequence reads: CASSRGAQSGANVLTF. The CDR3, as DNA: TGTGCCAGCAGTCGGGGGGCGCAAAGTGGGGCCAACGTCCTGACTTTC.

The chain employs TRBV29-1 and TRBJ2-7; TRBD1 aligns across 9 bases. Germline trimming cut 4 bases from V and 0 bases from J; bases unmatched to any gene: 1. Germline CDR1 SQVTM, CDR2 ANQGSEA. CDR3 length equals 13 residues. The CDR3 here is CSVGQGVSYEQYF. The CDR3 DNA reads TGCAGCGTTGGACAGGGGGTCTCCTACGAGCAGTACTTC.

This chain uses TRBV25-1 with TRBJ1-2, with D tentatively TRBD1 (5 bases). CDR1 and CDR2 from the germline V gene are MGHDK and SYGVNS. The CDR3 totals 15 residues. V was cut by 2 bases and J by 4 bases, with 14 bases left in between. CDR3 in DNA: TGTGCCAGCAGTGAAGGGCAGGGAGGACTCTATGGCTACACCTTC. It codes for CASSEGQGGLYGYTF.

The chain joins TRBV7-3 to TRBJ2-2; maybe TRBD1 (6 bases). V lost 5 bases, J lost 5 bases, and 9 bases lay in between. Germline V gives CDR1 SGHTA, CDR2 FQGTGA. CDR3 length: 13 amino acids. The CDR3, as DNA: TGTGCCAGCAGCCAACAGGGAACCGGGGAGCTGTTTTTT. Protein product: CASSQQGTGELFF.

The V call is TRBV2, the J call TRBJ1-4; D might be TRBD1 (5 bases). CDR1 and CDR2 from the germline V gene are SNHLY and FYNNEI. Trimming left V 1 base short and J 7 bases short, with 10 bases between. This CDR3 contains 14 residues. The DNA for the CDR3 is TGTGCCAGCAGTGAAGGGACACAGAGTGAAAAACTGTTTTTT. It specifies CASSEGTQSEKLFF.

V is TRBV5-1 and J is TRBJ2-7, with a possible D match to TRBD1 (5 bases). Germline values: CDR1 SGHRS, CDR2 YFSETQ. The CDR3 totals 14 residues. Trimming took 0 bases from V and 7 from J, leaving 14 bases between them. In nucleotides, the CDR3 is TGCGCCAGCAGCTTGGGTCAGGGCCGGATTGAGCAGTACTTC. Its protein is CASSLGQGRIEQYF.

This chain uses TRBV28 with TRBJ2-7; TRBD1 matches 8 bases. Germline lookup yields CDR1 MDHEN and CDR2 SYDVKM. V trimming: 6 bases; J trimming: 3 bases; junction bases outside the gene matches: 10. This CDR3 is 15 amino acids long. This chain's CDR3 is CASRGDITGGYEQYF. The DNA of the CDR3 is TGTGCCAGCAGGGGGGATATAACAGGGGGCTACGAGCAGTACTTC.

The chain has TRBV2 and TRBJ1-1; possible D gene TRBD1, 5 bases. V was cut by 3 bases and J by 8 bases, with 16 bases left in between. In germline, CDR1 is SNHLY, CDR2 FYNNEI. The CDR3 runs 14 residues. This CDR3 is CASSDRRGGAEAFF. DNA of the CDR3: TGTGCCAGCAGTGATAGAAGAGGAGGGGCCGAAGCTTTCTTT.

The chain joins TRBV29-1 to TRBJ1-2; 7 bases map to TRBD1. With V trimmed by 8 bases and J by 1 base, 7 bases remained unmatched. This CDR3 is 13 amino acids long. The germline V gene encodes CDR1 SQVTM and CDR2 ANQGSEA. The CDR3 is CSIRQGRNYGYTF. CDR3 sequence (DNA): TGCAGCATAAGACAGGGCCGTAACTATGGCTACACCTTC.

V and J are TRBV6-1 and TRBJ1-2, with 7 bases aligning to TRBD1. The length of the CDR3 is 19 residues. Germline V CDR1 and CDR2: MNHNS, SASEGT. The trim removed 0 bases at V and 1 base at J, leaving 14 bases unmatched. CDR3 DNA: TGTGCCAGCAGTGAAGCTCTGCCGGGACAGAAGGGAGGTAACTATGGCTACACCTTC. This encodes CASSEALPGQKGGNYGYTF.

This rearrangement joins TRBV13 to TRBJ1-2, with 9 bases aligning to TRBD1. This CDR3 region has 14 residues. Germline V gene sequence: CDR1 PRHDT, CDR2 FYEKMQ (reference sequence). The V segment lost 4 bases and the J segment 4 bases; nucleotides outside the gene matches: 4. In nucleotides, the CDR3 is TGTGCCAGCAGCTCTGGGACAGGGCCCTATGGCTACACCTTC. Translation gives CASSSGTGPYGYTF.

The V call is TRBV18, the J call TRBJ2-7; 8 bases are a match to TRBD1. The CDR3 spans 16 residues. Germline CDR1 is KGHSH and CDR2 is LQKENI. Trimming at V came to 3 bases and at J to 6 bases, leaving 13 bases not matched to a gene. CDR3 DNA: TGTGCCAGCTCACCCACGCTCGGACAGGGAGTTGCCGAGCAGTACTTC. It yields the protein CASSPTLGQGVAEQYF. The variable domain in full, completed from reference TRBV18 and TRBJ2-7, reads NAGVMQNPRHLVRRRGQEARLRCSPMKGHSHVYWYRQLPEEGLKFMVYLQKENIIDESGMPKERFSAEFPKEGPSILRIQQVVRGDSAAYFCASSPTLGQGVAEQYFGPGTRLTVT.

The chain couples TRBV7-2 to TRBJ2-7; TRBD1 agrees at 7 bases. V was pared by 5 bases and J by 2 bases, with 6 bases of the junction left unmatched. CDR1 and CDR2 from the germline V gene are SGHTA and FQGNSA. The CDR3 extends over 14 amino acids. The CDR3 loop is CASSPRGTTYEQYF. CDR3 bases: TGTGCCAGCAGCCCCAGGGGGACGACCTACGAGCAGTACTTC.

The V call is TRBV5-1, the J call TRBJ2-6; no firm D call. V dropped 0 bases and J dropped 2 bases, with 6 bases sitting between them. The length of the CDR3 is 15 residues. Germline CDR1 is SGHRS and CDR2 is YFSETQ. The DNA of the CDR3 is TGCGCCAGCAGCTTGGTTACAGCTGGGGCCAACGTCCTGACTTTC. Amino acid sequence: CASSLVTAGANVLTF.

In this sample, this clone turned up a few times. The chain couples TRBV7-9 to TRBJ1-2, with D perhaps TRBD1 (6 bases). V lost 3 bases and J 6 bases, leaving 14 bases between the germline ends. This CDR3 has 14 residues. CDR1 and CDR2 (germline): SEHNR, FQNEAQ (reference sequence). The CDR3 is CASSLDGTRDGYTF. Written as DNA, the CDR3 is TGTGCCAGCAGCTTGGACGGGACAAGGGATGGCTACACCTTC.

This clone was detected a few times. The CDR3 sequence is CASSPDRARTGGYTF. CDR3 sequence (DNA): TGTGCCAGCAGCCCTGACAGGGCCCGTACGGGGGGCTACACCTTC. The chain uses TRBV7-2 and TRBJ1-2, with 7 bases identical to TRBD1. CDR1 and CDR2 from the germline V gene are SGHTA and FQGNSA. The CDR3 is 15 amino acids. V shed 5 bases, J shed 8 bases, and the junction held 14 bases outside the gene matches.